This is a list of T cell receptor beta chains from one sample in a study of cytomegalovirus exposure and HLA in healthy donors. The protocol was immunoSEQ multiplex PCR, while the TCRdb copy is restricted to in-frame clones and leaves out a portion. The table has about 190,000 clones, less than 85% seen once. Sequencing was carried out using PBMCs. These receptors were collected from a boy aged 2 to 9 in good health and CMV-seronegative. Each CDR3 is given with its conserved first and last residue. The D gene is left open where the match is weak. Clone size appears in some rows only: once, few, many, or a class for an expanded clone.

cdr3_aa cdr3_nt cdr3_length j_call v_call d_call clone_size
CASSETLAGEAETQYF TGTGCCAGCAGTGAAACCCTAGCGGGGGAGGCGGAGACCCAGTACTTC 16 TRBJ2-5 TRBV2 TRBD2 -
CASGSLAGGYTEAFF TGTGCTAGTGGTTCTCTCGCAGGGGGCTACACTGAAGCTTTCTTT 15 TRBJ1-1 TRBV12-5 TRBD1 -
CSALTGCGYTF TGCAGTGCCCTCACAGGGTGTGGCTACACCTTC 11 TRBJ1-2 TRBV20-1 - -
CASSQEPGIGTDTQYF TGCGCCAGCAGCCAAGAACCCGGGATAGGGACAGATACGCAGTATTTT 16 TRBJ2-3 TRBV4-1 - -
CASSPGGETQYF TGTGCCAGCAGCCCTGGGGGGGAGACCCAGTACTTC 12 TRBJ2-5 TRBV5-4 - -
CASGGRGHTEAFF TGTGCCAGCGGCGGCAGGGGGCATACTGAAGCTTTCTTT 13 TRBJ1-1 TRBV2 TRBD1 -
CASSRLAGGPGTQYF TGTGCCAGCAGCCGGCTAGCGGGAGGGCCAGGTACGCAGTATTTT 15 TRBJ2-3 TRBV28 TRBD2 -
CASRPGGGSGEQYF TGTGCCAGCAGGCCGGGAGGCGGGAGTGGGGAGCAGTACTTC 14 TRBJ2-7 TRBV5-4 TRBD2 -
CASSQFFSGTKRDEQFF TGTGCCAGCAGCCAATTCTTTAGCGGTACTAAGAGGGATGAGCAGTTCTTC 17 TRBJ2-1 TRBV4-2 - -
CASSVGQYDGYTF TGTGCCAGCAGCGTAGGGCAGTACGATGGCTACACCTTC 13 TRBJ1-2 TRBV9 - few
CASSSTGMANYGYTF TGCGCCAGCAGCAGTACCGGGATGGCTAACTATGGCTACACCTTC 15 TRBJ1-2 TRBV5-1 - -
CASSPLGGSYEQYF TGTGCCAGCAGCCCCCTGGGAGGCTCCTACGAGCAGTACTTC 14 TRBJ2-7 TRBV13 - -
CASSPRGKTDTQYF TGTGCCAGTAGCCCTAGGGGGAAGACAGATACGCAGTATTTT 14 TRBJ2-3 TRBV19 - -
CAGSHRATNEKLFF TGTGCCGGCAGTCACAGAGCAACTAATGAAAAACTGTTTTTT 14 TRBJ1-4 TRBV27 - -
CASSGLAQGGYYEQYF TGTGCCAGCAGCGGTCTTGCTCAGGGCGGCTACTACGAGCAGTACTTC 16 TRBJ2-7 TRBV25-1 - -
CASSLGGRGLAGANVLTF TGTGCCAGCAGCTTAGGTGGCAGGGGGCTCGCTGGGGCCAACGTCCTGACTTTC 18 TRBJ2-6 TRBV7-8 TRBD1 -
CASSGRDRGGNTIYF TGTGCCAGCAGCGGCCGGGACAGGGGCGGAAACACCATATATTTT 15 TRBJ1-3 TRBV7-3 TRBD1 few
CASSLGGTASLEAFF TGCGCCAGCAGCTTGGGAGGGACAGCTTCCCTTGAAGCTTTCTTT 15 TRBJ1-1 TRBV5-1 TRBD1 -
CSVDRGVYGYTF TGCAGCGTTGACCGGGGGGTGTATGGCTACACCTTC 12 TRBJ1-2 TRBV29-1 - once
CASSFGGPEGETQYF TGTGCCAGCAGCTTCGGAGGGCCTGAGGGAGAGACCCAGTACTTC 15 TRBJ2-5 TRBV7-9 - -
CASKTQPNTEAFF TGTGCCTCTAAAACACAGCCGAACACTGAAGCTTTCTTT 13 TRBJ1-1 TRBV19 - -
CASSLPILSAALNTEAFF TGTGCCAGCAGTCTCCCCATACTAAGCGCAGCCTTGAACACTGAAGCTTTCTTT 18 TRBJ1-1 TRBV28 - -
CASSPSQETQYF TGTGCCAGCAGCCCGAGCCAAGAGACCCAGTACTTC 12 TRBJ2-5 TRBV7-6 - -
CSVRAGKNEKLFF TGCAGCGTTAGGGCGGGAAAAAATGAAAAACTGTTTTTT 13 TRBJ1-4 TRBV29-1 - -
CASSSPGDWQETQYF TGCGCCAGCAGCTCCCCAGGGGATTGGCAGGAGACCCAGTACTTC 15 TRBJ2-5 TRBV5-1 - -
CAISESADTQYF TGTGCCATCAGTGAGTCCGCAGATACGCAGTATTTT 12 TRBJ2-3 TRBV10-3 - -
CASSVVPTGGANYGYTF TGTGCCAGCAGCGTAGTGCCCACGGGGGGAGCTAACTATGGCTACACCTTC 17 TRBJ1-2 TRBV9 - -
CATQWDTNTEAFF TGTGCCACCCAATGGGACACGAACACTGAAGCTTTCTTT 13 TRBJ1-1 TRBV14 - few
CASSVWTSGTDTQYF TGTGCCAGCAGCGTATGGACTAGCGGGACAGATACGCAGTATTTT 15 TRBJ2-3 TRBV9 TRBD2 -
CASSSQGGNEKLFF TGTGCCAGCAGCTCGCAGGGGGGCAATGAAAAACTGTTTTTT 14 TRBJ1-4 TRBV7-2 TRBD1 -
CASSLGGQETQYF TGTGCCAGCAGCTTAGGCGGGCAAGAGACCCAGTACTTC 13 TRBJ2-5 TRBV5-6 - -
CASSSTGNEQFF TGCGCCAGCAGCTCGACTGGGAATGAGCAGTTCTTC 12 TRBJ2-1 TRBV5-1 - -
CASSSGLYNSPLHF TGCGCCAGCAGCTCGGGTCTCTATAATTCACCCCTCCACTTT 14 TRBJ1-6 TRBV5-1 - -
CASSPGGGGFMNTEAFF TGCGCCAGCAGCCCGGGGGGCGGAGGGTTTATGAACACTGAAGCTTTCTTT 17 TRBJ1-1 TRBV4-1 - -
CSSSLEGGFYGYTF TGTTCCAGCAGCTTAGAAGGGGGTTTCTATGGCTACACCTTC 14 TRBJ1-2 TRBV7-9 - few
CATSGGTGGSQPQHF TGTGCCACCAGCGGGGGGACAGGGGGAAGCCAGCCCCAGCATTTT 15 TRBJ1-5 TRBV15 TRBD1 -
CASSSTGESEAFF TGCGCCAGCAGCTCCACAGGGGAAAGTGAAGCTTTCTTT 13 TRBJ1-1 TRBV5-1 TRBD1 -
CASSRWADSGANVLTF TGCGCCAGCAGCCGGTGGGCAGACTCTGGGGCCAACGTCCTGACTTTC 16 TRBJ2-6 TRBV5-1 - -
CAWSPHPYGYTF TGTGCCTGGAGCCCCCATCCCTATGGCTACACCTTC 12 TRBJ1-2 TRBV30 - few
CASTQNRAGYGYTF TGTGCCAGCACCCAAAACAGGGCTGGCTATGGCTACACCTTC 14 TRBJ1-2 TRBV27 - -
CASSFTRLDTQYF TGTGCCAGCAGTTTCACCCGGTTGGATACGCAGTATTTT 13 TRBJ2-3 TRBV27 - once
CASSQVGNTGELFF TGCGCCAGCAGCCAAGTCGGGAACACCGGGGAGCTGTTTTTT 14 TRBJ2-2 TRBV4-1 - -
CASSNRQVSNQPQHF TGTGCCAGCAGTAATCGACAGGTTAGCAATCAGCCCCAGCATTTT 15 TRBJ1-5 TRBV6-1 - -